The 9 T cell receptor beta chains in this list originate from one sample, sequenced in a study of shared clonotypes between healthy human individuals. Libraries were prepared by immunoSEQ multiplex PCR; TCRdb keeps only in-frame clonotypes and omits some of them. This table holds over a million clones, 70% to 80% found once. The sequenced sample was memory CD4+ T cells from PBMCs. The sample's subset: CD45RA-negative fraction. The receptors were gathered from a man aged 18 to 30 in good health. Some clones in this sample may be carry-over from other donors' samples.

As for this clone: Other nucleotide sequences from this sample produce the same CDR3. The genes are TRBV5-5 and TRBJ2-7, with 11 nucleotides matching TRBD2. The CDR3 runs to 15 residues. Germline V CDR1 and CDR2: SGHKS, YYEKEE (reference sequence). V lost 3 bases to trimming and J lost 0 bases; unmatched junction nucleotides: 2. The CDR3 sequence: CASSWGLADSYEQYF. DNA for the CDR3: TGTGCCAGCAGCTGGGGACTAGCGGACTCCTACGAGCAGTACTTC.

Concerning this clone itself: The same CDR3 arises from other DNA sequences in this sample as well. This chain connects TRBV29-1 to TRBJ2-7; no firm D call. This CDR3 has 15 residues. V shed 0 bases and J shed 0 bases, with 12 bases lying between them. Germline loops: CDR1 SQVTM, CDR2 ANQGSEA. The DNA of the CDR3 is TGCAGCGTTGAAGAACAACTCCCGAGCTCCTACGAGCAGTACTTC. Residues: CSVEEQLPSSYEQYF.

This clone has more than one count but fewer than ten. The rearrangement uses TRBV19 and TRBJ1-2; TRBD1 agrees at 7 bases. There are 14 residues in the CDR3. V was clipped by 8 bases and J by 4 bases; unmatched bases: 10. Per germline, CDR1 LNHDA and CDR2 SQIVND (reference sequence). CDR3 sequence (DNA): TGTGCCAGTGTGAGGGGGCGCACCAGCTATGGCTACACCTTC. It is translated as CASVRGRTSYGYTF. Variable domain in full (rest from reference TRBV19 and TRBJ1-2): DGGITQSPKYLFRKEGQNVTLSCEQNLNHDAMYWYRQDPGQGLRLIYYSQIVNDFQKGDIAEGYSVSREKKESFPLTVTSAQKNPTAFYLCASVRGRTSYGYTFGSGTRLTVV.

The chain employs TRBV28 and TRBJ2-1; the D gene is possibly TRBD1 (6 bases). With 8 bases removed from V and 4 bases from J, the gap between germline ends came to 12 bases. Germline V gives CDR1 MDHEN, CDR2 SYDVKM. The CDR3 covers 13 residues. CDR3 bases: TGTGCCAGCCACCAGGGGAGTTACAATGAGCAGTTCTTC. Protein product: CASHQGSYNEQFF.

This clone was detected only a few times. Other DNA sequences of this sample code for an identical CDR3. The rearrangement links TRBV20-1 to TRBJ1-5; D remains unclear. Germline V gene lookup returns CDR1 DFQATT and CDR2 SNEGSKA (reference sequence). The V end was cut by 6 bases, the J end by 1 base, with 4 bases between. CDR3 length equals 11 residues. The CDR3 bases are TGCAGTGCCAGAAGCAATCAGCCCCAGCATTTT. Protein product: CSARSNQPQHF.

The count of this clone is one. The V call is TRBV9, the J call TRBJ2-7, with a possible D match to TRBD2 (6 bases). The CDR3 extends over 14 amino acids. V was cut by 2 bases and J by 5 bases, with 14 bases left in between. In germline, CDR1 is SGDLS, CDR2 YYNGEE. The CDR3 DNA reads as TGTGCCAGCAGCGTGGGGGGAGCCCATAACGAGCAGTACTTC. This sequence encodes CASSVGGAHNEQYF.

The chain employs TRBV20-1 and TRBJ2-3, with 9 bases lining up with TRBD2. V lost 8 bases to trimming and J lost 10 bases; unmatched junction nucleotides: 7. There are 11 residues in the CDR3. CDR1 is DFQATT and CDR2 is SNEGSKA in the germline V gene (reference sequence). Here the CDR3 reads CSSTWTSAQYF. CDR3 sequence (DNA): TGCAGTTCGACCTGGACTAGCGCGCAGTATTTT.

This clone showed up just once. The sample carries other DNA sequences with the same CDR3. V is TRBV7-2 and J is TRBJ2-1; perhaps D is TRBD1 or TRBD2 (5 bases each). With 1 base removed from V and 0 bases from J, the gap between germline ends came to 10 bases. CDR3 length equals 16 residues. The V gene's germline CDR1 is SGHTA and CDR2 FQGNSA. The CDR3 DNA reads TGTGCCAGCAGCTTAGGGGGGTCCTCCTCCTACAATGAGCAGTTCTTC. As protein: CASSLGGSSSYNEQFF.

This chain connects TRBV19 to TRBJ2-5; TRBD1 might be the D (6 bases). The V end lost 2 bases, the J end lost 0 bases, and 7 bases lay between the germline ends. The CDR3 is made up of 14 amino acids. Germline lookup yields CDR1 LNHDA and CDR2 SQIVND (reference sequence). The CDR3 spells CASSIRQDQETQYF. CDR3 nucleotide sequence: TGTGCCAGTAGTATAAGACAGGACCAAGAGACCCAGTACTTC.